Below are 32 T cell receptor beta chains sequenced from a single sample in a study of cytomegalovirus exposure and HLA in healthy donors. The PCR contained 60 Vbeta and 13 Jbeta primers. The data were produced by immunoSEQ multiplex PCR, yet TCRdb's version contains in-frame clones alone and is incomplete. This sample has approximately 150,000 clones, with 70% to 80% found just once. Sample: PBMCs. These TCRs come from a human donor in good health.

The chain employs TRBV13 and TRBJ2-1; 8 bases are a match to TRBD1. V gave up 1 base and J gave up 8 bases; unmatched junction bases: 7. The length of the CDR3 is 15 residues. Germline lookup yields CDR1 PRHDT and CDR2 FYEKMQ (reference sequence). The CDR3 region has the DNA TGTGCCAGCAGCTTAGTGCCAGGGGGCGTGTATGAGCAGTTCTTC. This encodes CASSLVPGGVYEQFF.

The CDR3 DNA reads as TGTGCCAGCAGTTCTCTGGGACAGAATAATTCACCCCTCCACTTT. Translation: CASSSLGQNNSPLHF. The chain joins TRBV6-1 to TRBJ1-6; 7 bases match TRBD1. V was pared by 5 bases and J by 5 bases, with 6 bases of the junction left unmatched. The CDR3 is 15 amino acids. In germline, CDR1 is MNHNS, CDR2 SASEGT.

V gene TRBV18 combines with J gene TRBJ2-1; 13 bases agree with TRBD2. The CDR3 is 14 residues long. The V segment lost 5 bases and the J segment 11 bases; nucleotides outside the gene matches: 6. Germline CDR1 reads KGHSH; CDR2 reads LQKENI. The CDR3 DNA follows: TGTGCCAGCTCATTGACTAGCGGGGGGCCACAGCAGTTCTTC. Its translation: CASSLTSGGPQQFF.

The chain combines TRBV5-8 with TRBJ1-1; D ambiguous. V was shortened by 1 base and J by 5 bases, with 9 bases between the two germline ends. The CDR3 loop spans 13 amino acids. The germline V gene encodes CDR1 SGHTS and CDR2 YDEGEE. For the CDR3, the DNA is TGTGCCAGCAGCTTGCATGCGGGTACTGAAGCTTTCTTT. It encodes CASSLHAGTEAFF.

The rearrangement uses TRBV6-1 and TRBJ2-7; D may be TRBD2 (6 bases). The germline V gene has CDR1 MNHNS and CDR2 SASEGT. Trimming cost V 2 bases and J 10 bases, with 15 bases left between them. The CDR3 runs 13 residues. This CDR3 reads CASSEQDLGGQYF. The CDR3 DNA reads as TGTGCCAGCAGTGAACAGGACCTGGGAGGACAGTACTTC.

This sequence joins TRBV5-4 and TRBJ1-5; tentatively, D is TRBD1 (6 bases). This CDR3 region has 15 residues. Germline V gives CDR1 SGHNT, CDR2 YYREEE (reference sequence). Trimming stripped 2 bases from V and 0 bases from J, with 9 bases between. The CDR3 nucleotides read TGTGCCAGCAGCTTCCGGACAGATAGCAATCAGCCCCAGCATTTT. The encoded protein is CASSFRTDSNQPQHF.

The chain links TRBV19 to TRBJ1-3; 7 bases fit TRBD1. This CDR3 spans 12 amino acids. The germline gives CDR1 LNHDA, CDR2 SQIVND (reference sequence). This chain's CDR3 is CNRGPGGNTIYF. Written as DNA, the CDR3 is TGTAATAGGGGGCCTGGCGGAAACACCATATATTTT.

The chain recombines TRBV4-3 with TRBJ1-1; no firm D call. Germline V gene data show CDR1 as LGHNA and CDR2 as YSLEER. The CDR3 runs to 15 residues. V was clipped by 1 base and J by 6 bases, with 15 bases between them. Here the CDR3 reads CASSQGRQGFAEAFF. DNA for the CDR3: TGCGCCAGCAGCCAAGGCCGACAAGGTTTCGCTGAAGCTTTCTTT.

This chain links TRBV5-4 with TRBJ1-2, with D possibly being TRBD1 (6 bases). The length of the CDR3 is 14 residues. The germline V gene has CDR1 SGHNT and CDR2 YYREEE (reference sequence). The germline V and J ends were trimmed by 4 bases and 4 bases, with 14 bases remaining between them. The CDR3 DNA reads as TGTGCCAGCAGCCCGCAGGGAGGGGGCTATGGCTACACCTTC. This codes for CASSPQGGGYGYTF.

The V call is TRBV29-1, the J call TRBJ1-1; D unresolved. The V and J ends lost 6 bases and 6 bases respectively, with 20 bases between them. The CDR3 totals 14 residues. In germline, CDR1 is SQVTM, CDR2 ANQGSEA. The CDR3 is CSVRAHGSSAEAFF. CDR3 nucleotides: TGCAGCGTCCGGGCCCATGGGAGTAGCGCTGAAGCTTTCTTT.

This clone was seen a single time. The genes are TRBV28 and TRBJ2-3; D not certain. Deletions cut 3 bases from V and 4 bases from J, with 8 bases between. The CDR3 totals 13 residues. Germline V gene data show CDR1 as MDHEN and CDR2 as SYDVKM. In DNA, the CDR3 is TGTGCCAGCAGTTTCGAGATCTCAGATACGCAGTATTTT. Translation gives CASSFEISDTQYF.

This clone has a single count. This chain uses TRBV7-6 with TRBJ2-5; 7 nucleotides line up with TRBD1. This CDR3 spans 14 amino acids. The germline V gene has CDR1 SGHVS and CDR2 FNYEAQ. Germline trimming cut 11 bases from V and 3 bases from J; bases unmatched to any gene: 12. The CDR3 protein is CAGGRQGLKETQYF. CDR3 DNA: TGTGCCGGGGGACGACAGGGCCTGAAAGAGACCCAGTACTTC.

This clone was seen a few times. The chain recombines TRBV28 with TRBJ1-2; D may be TRBD1 (5 bases). This CDR3 is built from 16 residues. V lost 6 bases to trimming and J lost 7 bases, with 24 bases between them. CDR1 is MDHEN, CDR2 SYDVKM, per germline. CDR3 region: CASSLTGVPNSAGYTF. For the CDR3, the DNA is TGTGCCAGCAGCCTAACGGGGGTACCGAACTCCGCTGGCTACACCTTC.

The V gene is TRBV9, the J gene TRBJ1-1; D gene unclear. Trimming shortened V by 4 bases and J by 4 bases, and 17 bases separated the two germline ends. Germline values: CDR1 SGDLS, CDR2 YYNGEE. CDR3 size: 15 residues. CDR3 sequence (DNA): TGTGCCAGCAGCCCCTCGAGTGGAGCGGGCACTGAAGCTTTCTTT. Translating it yields CASSPSSGAGTEAFF.

This sequence joins TRBV14 and TRBJ2-1, with 9 bases fitting TRBD1. The germline V gene encodes CDR1 SGHDN and CDR2 FVKESK. The V gene end was trimmed by 0 bases and the J gene end by 7 bases; junction bases not matched to a gene: 10. The CDR3 runs 17 residues. The CDR3 spells CASSQDWTGVSRNEQFF. The CDR3 region has the DNA TGTGCCAGCAGCCAAGATTGGACAGGGGTGTCTCGAAATGAGCAGTTCTTC.

This sequence joins TRBV4-1 and TRBJ1-6, with 8 nucleotides matching TRBD1. Germline V gene sequence: CDR1 MGHRA, CDR2 YSYEKL. Germline trimming cut 0 bases from V and 10 bases from J; bases unmatched to any gene: 5. CDR3 length: 15 amino acids. The CDR3 nucleotides read TGCGCCAGCAGCCAAGATATACAGGGGGGATCACCCCTCCACTTT. It yields the protein CASSQDIQGGSPLHF.

The sample holds one count of this clone. The V and J genes are TRBV7-2 and TRBJ2-3; 8 bases fit TRBD2. Germline assignment: CDR1 SGHTA and CDR2 FQGNSA. V lost 7 bases, J lost 4 bases, and 10 bases stayed unmatched. The CDR3 sequence is 15 residues long. DNA for the CDR3: TGTGCCAGCAATCCGGGAGGGCCGGGGGCAGATACGCAGTATTTT. This sequence encodes CASNPGGPGADTQYF.

As to this clone: At one of its ends the junction is not consistent with the germline gene, which may arise from a read error. The CDR3 sequence is CSSSLVLGLAGEQYF. CDR3 sequence (DNA): TGTTCCAGCAGCTTAGTTTTAGGACTAGCGGGAGAGCAGTACTTC. The chain couples TRBV7-9 to TRBJ2-7, with 12 bases lining up with TRBD2. CDR3 length: 15 residues. Looked up from germline, CDR1 is SEHNR and CDR2 is FQNEAQ (reference sequence).

The V call is TRBV7-9, the J call TRBJ2-2; maybe TRBD1 (6 bases). This CDR3 contains 15 residues. CDR1 is SEHNR, CDR2 FQNEAQ, per germline (reference sequence). Trimming left V 1 base short and J 7 bases short, with 13 bases between. CDR3 nucleotide sequence: TGTGCCAGCAGCTTAGAGGGGACACCACTCGGGGAGCTGTTTTTT. Protein sequence: CASSLEGTPLGELFF. Full variable domain (missing parts from reference TRBV7-9 and TRBJ2-2): DTGVSQNPRHKITKRGQNVTFRCDPISEHNRLYWYRQTLGQGPEFLTYFQNEAQLEKSRLLSDRFSAERPKGSFSTLEIQRTEQGDSAMYLCASSLEGTPLGELFFGEGSRLTVL.

The chain recombines TRBV6-5 with TRBJ1-3; D not certain. Germline V gene sequence: CDR1 MNHEY, CDR2 SVGAGI. Deletions cut 6 bases from V and 0 bases from J, with 12 bases between. CDR3 length: 15 residues. CDR3 residues: CASSRRAISGNTIYF. The CDR3 nucleotides read TGTGCCAGCAGCAGGAGGGCCATCTCTGGAAACACCATATATTTT.

The chain employs TRBV7-2 and TRBJ2-1; 9 positions agree with TRBD2. The CDR3 has 15 amino acids. In germline, CDR1 is SGHTA, CDR2 FQGNSA. Trimming cost V 1 base and J 9 bases; bases outside gene matches: 7. CDR3 residues: CASSLDGGGAGEQFF. The CDR3 nucleotides read TGTGCCAGCAGCTTAGATGGCGGGGGGGCGGGTGAGCAGTTCTTC.

This chain links TRBV2 with TRBJ2-1; 12 nucleotides line up with TRBD1. This CDR3 comprises 16 residues. The V segment lost 5 bases and the J segment 9 bases; nucleotides outside the gene matches: 11. Germline values: CDR1 SNHLY, CDR2 FYNNEI. Here the CDR3 reads CASSFFAGTGGGEQFF. In DNA form, the CDR3 reads TGTGCCAGCAGTTTTTTCGCCGGGACAGGGGGCGGTGAGCAGTTCTTC.

A note on this clone: This CDR3 is also generated by other DNA sequences in the sample. The chain combines TRBV30 with TRBJ1-5, with D perhaps TRBD1 (5 bases). The V end lost 0 bases, the J end lost 2 bases, and 5 bases lay between the germline ends. Germline CDR1 is GTSNPN and CDR2 is SVGIG (reference sequence). This CDR3 spans 13 amino acids. The CDR3: CAWSVQGNQPQHF. The DNA for the CDR3 is TGTGCCTGGAGTGTACAGGGCAATCAGCCCCAGCATTTT.

The V gene is TRBV5-8, the J gene TRBJ2-5; TRBD1 agrees at 12 bases. Germline loops: CDR1 SGHTS, CDR2 YDEGEE. The CDR3 contains 14 residues. Trimming took 3 bases from V and 11 from J; bases not matched to a gene: 8. CDR3 protein: CASSSGQGAGEQYF. In DNA, the CDR3 is TGTGCCAGCAGCTCGGGACAGGGGGCGGGAGAGCAGTACTTC. The variable domain in full, with the rest retrieved from reference TRBV5-8 and TRBJ2-5, is EAGVTQSPTHLIKTRGQQATLRCSPISGHTSVYWYQQALGLGLQFLLWYDEGEERNRGNFPPRFSGRQFPNYSSELNVNALELEDSALYLCASSSGQGAGEQYFGPGTRLLVL.

The table lists this clone with a few counts. The chain carries TRBV20-1 and TRBJ1-1; D call uncertain. From germline, CDR1 is DFQATT and CDR2 SNEGSKA (reference sequence). The V gene lost 2 bases and the J gene lost 10 bases, with 11 bases spanning the gap. CDR3 length: 11 amino acids. The CDR3 here is CSARTREGAFF. The CDR3 nucleotides read TGCAGTGCTAGAACCCGGGAAGGAGCTTTCTTT.

The CDR3 region is CASSYVGEGSNTEAFF. DNA of the CDR3: TGTGCCAGCAGTTACGTCGGTGAGGGCTCGAACACTGAAGCTTTCTTT. J is TRBJ1-1 and V is TRBV7-6; D is uncertain. The CDR3 length is 16 residues. Germline V gives CDR1 SGHVS, CDR2 FNYEAQ. Trimming removed 6 bases from V and 1 base from J, with 18 bases in between.

The chain has TRBV10-3 and TRBJ2-5; 7 bases match TRBD1. V was clipped by 2 bases and J by 4 bases; unmatched bases: 7. The CDR3 has 15 residues. CDR1 ENHRY and CDR2 SYGVKD come from the germline V gene. CDR3 residues: CAISELGQDRETQYF. Written as DNA, the CDR3 is TGTGCCATCAGTGAGCTTGGACAGGACCGAGAGACCCAGTACTTC.

The chain couples TRBV7-8 to TRBJ1-5, with TRBD1 as a possible D gene (6 bases). The CDR3 has 15 amino acids. V lost 3 bases to trimming and J lost 2 bases, with 11 bases between them. Germline V gives CDR1 SGHVS, CDR2 FQNEAQ. The CDR3 nucleotides read TGTGCCAGCAGCTTGTTGGGGGGGCGCAATCAGCCCCAGCATTTT. As protein: CASSLLGGRNQPQHF. The full variable domain, rest sourced from reference TRBV7-8 and TRBJ1-5, is GAGVSQSPRYKVAKRGQDVALRCDPISGHVSLFWYQQALGQGPEFLTYFQNEAQLDKSGLPSDRFFAERPEGSVSTLKIQRTQQEDSAVYLCASSLLGGRNQPQHFGDGTRLSIL.

Worth noting for this clone: The identical CDR3 is also encoded by other nucleotide sequences in the sample. This chain connects TRBV27 to TRBJ2-7, with D perhaps matching TRBD1 (6 bases). Germline V gene data show CDR1 as MNHEY and CDR2 as SMNVEV (reference sequence). The CDR3 contains 12 residues. Trimming took 5 bases from V and 4 from J, leaving 9 bases between them. The CDR3 DNA reads TGTGCCAGCAGTCCCACAGGGTACGAGCAGTACTTC. Translation: CASSPTGYEQYF.

V usage is TRBV10-1 and J usage is TRBJ1-4; no clear D gene. V was pared by 0 bases and J by 7 bases, with 6 bases between. The CDR3 loop spans 13 amino acids. Germline V gene lookup returns CDR1 WNHNN and CDR2 SYGVQD (reference sequence). The CDR3: CASSESGSEKLFF. The DNA of the CDR3 is TGCGCCAGCAGTGAGTCCGGTAGTGAAAAACTGTTTTTT.

This clone has only one observation. The chain has TRBV27 and TRBJ2-5; TRBD2 matches at 14 bases. There are 15 residues in the CDR3. CDR1 is MNHEY and CDR2 is SMNVEV in the germline V gene (reference sequence). J was trimmed by 7 bases and V by 5 bases; bases with no gene match: 6. CDR3 protein: CASSKGLAGVATQYF. The CDR3 nucleotides are TGTGCCAGCAGTAAGGGACTAGCGGGAGTGGCGACCCAGTACTTC.

The chain carries TRBV27 and TRBJ2-7; 9 nucleotides line up with TRBD1. J gave up 2 bases and V 4 bases, and 6 bases lay outside the gene matches. This CDR3 is 15 amino acids long. Germline V gene lookup returns CDR1 MNHEY and CDR2 SMNVEV (reference sequence). CDR3 protein: CASSSLGQGPYEQYF. For the CDR3, the DNA is TGTGCCAGCAGTTCATTGGGACAGGGACCCTACGAGCAGTACTTC.